The source of this T cell receptor beta chain is a study of T cell responses to AZD1222 COVID-19 vaccine. This clone was counted only a few times. The antigen is unknown. Assay: immunoSEQ multiplex PCR; the TCRdb copy retains only in-frame clones and omits some. The sample holds about 140,000 clones; about 91% are singletons and the top ten take approximately 3%. The CDR3 extends over 16 amino acids. J lost 7 bases, V lost 7 bases, and 12 bases had no gene match. Germline assignment: CDR1 SEHNR and CDR2 FQNEAQ (reference sequence). Study outcomes and limitations: Females made up more of the donors, who were largely white British, and clonal diversity may have come out too low. Just six AZD1222 recipients were seropositive at baseline. Close to half of spike-specific TCRs reportedly recognize unmutated variant regions.

The chain recombines TRBV7-9 with TRBJ2-1; 11 nucleotides agree with TRBD2. The sequences come from peripheral blood, collected on day 0 of AZD1222 vaccination. This clonotype was obtained from an adult in good health. CDR3 DNA: TGTGCCAGCAAAGGGAAGGGACTAGCGGTTAATAATGAGCAGTTCTTC. Translation: CASKGKGLAVNNEQFF. Using reference TRBV7-9 and TRBJ2-1 for the parts outside the CDR3, the full variable domain is DTGVSQNPRHKITKRGQNVTFRCDPISEHNRLYWYRQTLGQGPEFLTYFQNEAQLEKSRLLSDRFSAERPKGSFSTLEIQRTEQGDSAMYLCASKGKGLAVNNEQFFGPGTRLTVL.